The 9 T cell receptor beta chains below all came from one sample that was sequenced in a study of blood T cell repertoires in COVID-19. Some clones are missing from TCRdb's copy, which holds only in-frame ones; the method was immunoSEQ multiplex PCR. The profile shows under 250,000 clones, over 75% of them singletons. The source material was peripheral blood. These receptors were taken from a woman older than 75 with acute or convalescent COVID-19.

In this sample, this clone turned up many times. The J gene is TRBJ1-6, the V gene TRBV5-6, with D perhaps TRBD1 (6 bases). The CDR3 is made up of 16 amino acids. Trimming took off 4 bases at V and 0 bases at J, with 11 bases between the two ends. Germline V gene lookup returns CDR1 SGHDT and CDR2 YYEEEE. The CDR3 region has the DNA TGTGCCAGCAGCCCAGGGGATAGCTCCTATAATTCACCCCTCCACTTT. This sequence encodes CASSPGDSSYNSPLHF.

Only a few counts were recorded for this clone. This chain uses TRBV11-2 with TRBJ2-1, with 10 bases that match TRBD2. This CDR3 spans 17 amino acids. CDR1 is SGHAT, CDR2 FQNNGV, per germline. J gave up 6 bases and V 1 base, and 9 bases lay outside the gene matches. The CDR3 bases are TGTGCCAGCAGCTTAGGGGCCCTCAGCGGGGGGGTCAATGAGCAGTTCTTC. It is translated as CASSLGALSGGVNEQFF.

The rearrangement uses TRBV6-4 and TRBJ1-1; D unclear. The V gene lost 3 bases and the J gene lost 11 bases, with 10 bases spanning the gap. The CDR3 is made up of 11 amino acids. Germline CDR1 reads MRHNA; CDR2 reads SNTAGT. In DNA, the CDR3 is TGTGCCAGCAGTGATAAAACTCGGGCTTTCTTT. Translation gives CASSDKTRAFF.

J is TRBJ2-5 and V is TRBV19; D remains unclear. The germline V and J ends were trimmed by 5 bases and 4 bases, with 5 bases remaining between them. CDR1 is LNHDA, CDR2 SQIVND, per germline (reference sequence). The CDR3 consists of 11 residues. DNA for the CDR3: TGTGCCAGTAGTCCGGGAGAGACCCAGTACTTC. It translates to CASSPGETQYF.

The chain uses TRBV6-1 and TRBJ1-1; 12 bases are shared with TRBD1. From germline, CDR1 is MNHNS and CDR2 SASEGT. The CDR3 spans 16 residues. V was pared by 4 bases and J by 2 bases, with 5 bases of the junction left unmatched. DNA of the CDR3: TGTGCCAGCAGTGGCCCCGGGACAGGGGGCAACACTGAAGCTTTCTTT. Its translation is CASSGPGTGGNTEAFF.

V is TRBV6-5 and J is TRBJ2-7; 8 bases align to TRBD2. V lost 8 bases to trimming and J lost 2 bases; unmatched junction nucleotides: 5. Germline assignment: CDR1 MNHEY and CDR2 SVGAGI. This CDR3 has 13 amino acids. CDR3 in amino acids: CASRAGATYEQYF. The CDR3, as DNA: TGTGCCAGCCGAGCGGGAGCGACCTACGAGCAGTACTTC.

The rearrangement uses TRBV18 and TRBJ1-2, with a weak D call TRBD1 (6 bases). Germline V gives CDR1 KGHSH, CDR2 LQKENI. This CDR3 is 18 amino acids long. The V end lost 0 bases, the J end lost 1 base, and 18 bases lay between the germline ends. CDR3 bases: TGTGCCAGCTCACCACCCGGGACACAGCCACTTGTTAACTATGGCTACACCTTC. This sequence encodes CASSPPGTQPLVNYGYTF. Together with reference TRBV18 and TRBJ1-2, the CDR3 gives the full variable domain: NAGVMQNPRHLVRRRGQEARLRCSPMKGHSHVYWYRQLPEEGLKFMVYLQKENIIDESGMPKERFSAEFPKEGPSILRIQQVVRGDSAAYFCASSPPGTQPLVNYGYTFGSGTRLTVV.

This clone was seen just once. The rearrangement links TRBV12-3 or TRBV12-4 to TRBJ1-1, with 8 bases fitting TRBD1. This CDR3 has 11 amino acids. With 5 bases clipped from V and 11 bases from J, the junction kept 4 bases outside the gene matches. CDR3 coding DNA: TGTGCCAGCAGTGAGACAGGGGACGCTTTCTTT. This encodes CASSETGDAFF.

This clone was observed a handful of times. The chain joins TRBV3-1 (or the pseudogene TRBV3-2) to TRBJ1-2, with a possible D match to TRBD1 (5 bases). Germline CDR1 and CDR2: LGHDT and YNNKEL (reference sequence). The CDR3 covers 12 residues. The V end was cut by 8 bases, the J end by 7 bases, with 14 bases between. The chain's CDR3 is CASSGSHIGYTF. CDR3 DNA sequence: TGTGCCAGCTCAGGGTCCCACATTGGCTACACCTTC.